Reported below is one TCR beta chain. Its specificity is unknown. At the DNA level, this CDR3 is encoded by other sequences in the same sample as well. The authors reverse transcribed all of the isolated RNA, so sequencing captured expressed TCRB transcripts. The repertoire was sequenced with immunoSEQ multiplex PCR; TCRdb's copy has only in-frame clones and lacks some. The sample lists 200,000 to 300,000 clones, 25% to 35% occurring once. CDR1 is GTSNPN, CDR2 SVGIG, per germline (reference sequence). The CDR3 contains 13 residues. The V gene lost 1 base and the J gene lost 7 bases, with 13 bases spanning the gap. The source of the sample is a study of beta chain features in type 1 diabetes. Blood was drawn once from each donor into heparinised tubes. The draws averaged roughly 120 mL. Overall study findings and caveats: Naive, central memory and Treg TCRB repertoires appeared more alike in patients than in healthy donors.

This TCR came from a man under 40 in good health. V gene TRBV30 combines with J gene TRBJ2-5, with D hard to call. Sequenced sample: central memory CD4+ T cells from blood. Written as DNA, the CDR3 is TGTGCCTGGAGTGGATCGATTTTCGGGACCCAGTACTTC. This gives the protein CAWSGSIFGTQYF. Using reference TRBV30 and TRBJ2-5 for the parts outside the CDR3, the full variable domain is SQTIHQWPATLVQPVGSPLSLECTVEGTSNPNLYWYRQAAGRGLQLLFYSVGIGQISSEVPQNLSASRPQDRQFILSSKKLLLSDSGFYLCAWSGSIFGTQYFGPGTRLLVL.